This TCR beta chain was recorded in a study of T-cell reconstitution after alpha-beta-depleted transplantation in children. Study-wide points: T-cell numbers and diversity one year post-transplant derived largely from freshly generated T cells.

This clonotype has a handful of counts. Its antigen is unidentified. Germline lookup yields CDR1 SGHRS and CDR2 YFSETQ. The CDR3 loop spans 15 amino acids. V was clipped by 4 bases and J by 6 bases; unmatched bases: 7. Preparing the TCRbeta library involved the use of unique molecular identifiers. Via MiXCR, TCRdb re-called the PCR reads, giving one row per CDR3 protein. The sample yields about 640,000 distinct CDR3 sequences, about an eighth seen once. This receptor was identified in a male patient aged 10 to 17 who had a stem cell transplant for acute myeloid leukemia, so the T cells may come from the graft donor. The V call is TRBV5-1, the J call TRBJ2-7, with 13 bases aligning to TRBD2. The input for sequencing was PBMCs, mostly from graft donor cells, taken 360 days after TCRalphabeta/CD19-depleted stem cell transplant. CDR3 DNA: TGCGCCAGCAGCATACTAGCGGGAGGGCGCAGCGAGCAGTACTTC. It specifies CASSILAGGRSEQYF. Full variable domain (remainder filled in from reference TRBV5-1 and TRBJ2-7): KAGVTQTPRYLIKTRGQQVTLSCSPISGHRSVSWYQQTPGQGLQFLFEYFSETQRNKGNFPGRFSGRQFSNSRSEMNVSTLELGDSALYLCASSILAGGRSEQYFGPGTRLTVT.